This record concerns one T cell receptor (beta chain) sequence. V lost 0 bases to trimming and J lost 5 bases, with 7 bases between them. Germline V gene sequence: CDR1 WNHNN, CDR2 SYGVQD (reference sequence). This CDR3 contains 13 residues. Repertoires were generated with immunoSEQ multiplex PCR, while TCRdb's copy carries only in-frame clones and drops some. Of under 350,000 clones in the sample, 85% to 90% are singletons; the top ten hold about 4.2%. The source of the sample is a study of blood T cell repertoires in COVID-19. The receptor's source is a man between 35 and 55 years old with acute or convalescent COVID-19. The gene calls are TRBV10-1 and TRBJ1-2; D is unclear. The source material was peripheral blood. DNA of the CDR3: TGCGCCAGCAGTGAGTCAGGAGGGTATGGCTACACCTTC. Protein product: CASSESGGYGYTF.